The rows below give T cell receptor beta chains drawn from one sample of a study of blood T cells in healthy people across ages. In TCRdb, the 5' RACE reads were re-called with MiXCR into one record per CDR3 protein. Found here are under 2 million distinct CDR3 sequences, approximately 32% of them singletons; the top ten hold about 11%. The sample taken for sequencing was blood. The receptors come from a woman aged 30 to 39 in good health. CDR3s include the opening cysteine and the closing phenylalanine or tryptophan. A D gene is named only where the DNA matches it firmly. Rows may omit the clone size; those that give it use once, few, many or a size class.

CASSLLSFPSTDTQYF | TGCGCCAGCAGCTTGCTAAGTTTCCCCTCCACAGATACGCAGTATTTT | TRBV5-1 | NA | NA | TRBJ2-3
CASSFKAGRDNEQFF | TGTGCCAGCAGTTTCAAAGCGGGGCGGGACAATGAGCAGTTCTTC | TRBV2 | TRBD2 | few | TRBJ2-1
CASSLLGPEGTGELFF | TGTGCCAGCAGCTTACTGGGCCCCGAGGGCACCGGGGAGCTGTTTTTT | TRBV7-6 | NA | NA | TRBJ2-2
CASNRDRPTDTQYF | TGTGCCAGCAACCGGGACAGGCCCACAGATACGCAGTATTTT | TRBV27 | TRBD1 | NA | TRBJ2-3
CASSVAQVTNYGYTF | TGCGCCAGCAGCGTGGCCCAGGTGACCAACTATGGCTACACCTTC | TRBV5-1 | NA | NA | TRBJ1-2
CSAHSTIPYEQYF | TGCAGTGCTCACTCCACCATCCCCTACGAGCAGTACTTC | TRBV20-1 | NA | NA | TRBJ2-7
CSARDKGTEQYF | TGCAGTGCTAGAGATAAAGGGACCGAGCAGTACTTC | TRBV20-1 | NA | few | TRBJ2-7
CATSRDYGQSYGYTF | TGTGCCACCAGCAGAGATTACGGACAGAGTTATGGCTACACCTTC | TRBV15 | NA | NA | TRBJ1-2
CASSEVASGDNEQFF | TGTGCCAGCAGTGAGGTGGCTAGCGGGGACAATGAGCAGTTCTTC | TRBV25-1 | TRBD2 | few | TRBJ2-1
CASSEVGSPESYTF | TGTGCCAGCAGTGAAGTGGGCAGCCCGGAGAGCTACACCTTC | TRBV6-1 | NA | NA | TRBJ1-2
CASSVTSSSYNEQFF | TGTGCCAGCAGCGTAACTAGTAGCTCCTACAATGAGCAGTTCTTC | TRBV7-3 | NA | few | TRBJ2-1
CAISESLADYNEQFF | TGTGCCATCAGTGAGAGCCTAGCGGACTACAATGAGCAGTTCTTC | TRBV10-3 | TRBD2 | few | TRBJ2-1
CASSPKGQAGSDTQYF | TGTGCCAGCAGCCCCAAAGGACAGGCAGGGTCGGATACGCAGTATTTT | TRBV5-4 | TRBD1 | NA | TRBJ2-3
CSARLLAASYNEQFF | TGCAGTGCTAGGCTACTAGCGGCCTCCTACAATGAGCAGTTCTTC | TRBV20-1 | TRBD2 | NA | TRBJ2-1
CSARKNRVNTYEQYF | TGCAGTGCGAGAAAAAACAGAGTAAATACCTACGAGCAGTACTTC | TRBV20-1 | NA | few | TRBJ2-7
CASSEYGFQNIDTQYF | TGTGCCAGCAGTGAGTACGGCTTCCAGAACATAGATACGCAGTATTTT | TRBV6-1 | NA | NA | TRBJ2-3
CASQGAGGQYSYERYF | TGTGCCAGCCAGGGAGCGGGAGGTCAGTATTCCTACGAGCGGTACTTC | TRBV25-1 | TRBD2 | NA | TRBJ2-5
CASSLGDFNNERFF | TGTGCCAGCAGCTTAGGGGACTTCAACAATGAGCGGTTCTTC | TRBV11-1 | NA | NA | TRBJ2-1
CSAFDTGTGNTIYF | TGCAGTGCTTTTGATACAGGGACTGGAAACACCATATATTTT | TRBV20-1 | NA | NA | TRBJ1-3
CASSQDRGPQETQYF | TGCGCCAGCAGCCAGGACAGGGGGCCACAAGAGACCCAGTACTTC | TRBV4-1 | TRBD1 | many | TRBJ2-5
CASSQVGTAIDTQYF | TGCGCCAGCAGCCAAGTAGGAACGGCTATAGATACGCAGTATTTT | TRBV4-1 | NA | NA | TRBJ2-3
CASSLRDGSLSEQYF | TGCGCCAGCAGCTTGAGGGACGGAAGTTTGTCCGAGCAGTACTTC | TRBV5-1 | NA | few | TRBJ2-7
CASSYSGRSWGQYF | TGTGCCAGCAGTTACTCCGGGAGAAGTTGGGGGCAGTACTTC | TRBV6-5 | NA | NA | TRBJ2-5
CASSYLVGSSYEQYF | TGTGCCAGCAGTTACTTAGTGGGGAGCTCCTACGAGCAGTACTTC | TRBV6-5 | NA | NA | TRBJ2-7
CSAARTSGRAIYEQFF | TGCAGTGCTGCCAGGACTAGCGGGAGGGCCATATATGAGCAGTTCTTC | TRBV20-1 | TRBD2 | many | TRBJ2-1
CASSEMINYGYTF | TGTGCCAGCAGTGAAATGATTAACTATGGCTACACCTTC | TRBV2 | NA | NA | TRBJ1-2
CASKTGAHIINQPQHF | TGTGCCAGCAAAACAGGGGCCCACATCATTAATCAGCCCCAGCATTTT | TRBV6-2/TRBV6-3 | TRBD1 | NA | TRBJ1-5
CAWSVGPLDTQYF | TGTGCCTGGAGTGTGGGTCCATTAGATACGCAGTATTTT | TRBV30 | NA | NA | TRBJ2-3
CSAYGLDNEQFF | TGCAGTGCTTACGGACTGGACAATGAGCAGTTCTTC | TRBV20-1 | NA | NA | TRBJ2-1
CASSLPPGTEPGPEQYF | TGTGCCAGCAGCTTACCTCCCGGGACCGAGCCGGGCCCCGAGCAGTACTTC | TRBV7-2 | NA | NA | TRBJ2-7
CASSLGGSVSGGFDFYNEQFF | TGTGCCAGCAGCCTGGGGGGGAGCGTGTCGGGAGGGTTTGATTTTTACAATGAGCAGTTCTTC | TRBV11-2 | TRBD2 | few | TRBJ2-1
CASKGNYEQYF | TGTGCCAGCAAAGGAAACTACGAGCAGTACTTC | TRBV12-3/TRBV12-4 | NA | few | TRBJ2-7
CAISDSSYYEQYF | TGTGCCATCAGTGACAGCTCCTACTACGAGCAGTACTTC | TRBV10-3 | NA | NA | TRBJ2-7
CASSQTPPGLVSSSYNEQFF | TGTGCCAGCAGCCAAACCCCCCCGGGACTAGTCTCGAGCTCCTACAATGAGCAGTTCTTC | TRBV3-1 | TRBD2 | NA | TRBJ2-1
CASSMFEITDTQYF | TGTGCCAGCAGCATGTTCGAAATCACAGATACGCAGTATTTT | TRBV5-5 | NA | few | TRBJ2-3
CASSPRTGSGEQYF | TGTGCCAGCAGCCCCCGGACAGGGTCGGGTGAGCAGTACTTC | TRBV9 | TRBD1 | few | TRBJ2-7
CVSSDRAGGADTQYF | TGCGTCAGCAGCGACAGAGCGGGAGGGGCAGATACGCAGTATTTT | TRBV5-1 | TRBD2 | NA | TRBJ2-3
CASSPQHNEQYF | TGTGCCAGCAGCCCCCAGCACAATGAGCAGTACTTC | TRBV9 | NA | NA | TRBJ2-5
CASSQEGQVEGEQFF | TGTGCCAGCAGCCAAGAAGGTCAGGTGGAGGGTGAGCAGTTCTTC | TRBV4-2 | NA | few | TRBJ2-1
CASRPGTGIYMQYF | TGTGCCAGCCGACCCGGGACAGGGATCTATATGCAGTATTTT | TRBV28 | TRBD1 | NA | TRBJ2-3
CASSLHGSGAVSYNEQFF | TGTGCCAGCAGCTTACATGGTAGCGGGGCCGTCTCCTACAATGAGCAGTTCTTC | TRBV7-2 | TRBD2 | many | TRBJ2-1
CSARDGGPRGWNEQFF | TGCAGTGCTAGAGACGGAGGACCCAGGGGTTGGAATGAGCAGTTCTTC | TRBV20-1 | NA | NA | TRBJ2-1
CASSLTPSGSPTYEQYF | TGTGCCAGCAGCTTAACGCCTAGCGGGAGTCCCACCTACGAGCAGTACTTC | TRBV13 | TRBD2 | many | TRBJ2-7
CASSSSGGPYNEQFF | TGTGCCAGCAGCTCTAGCGGGGGGCCCTACAATGAGCAGTTCTTC | TRBV13 | TRBD2 | many | TRBJ2-1
CASSDDNYNYGYTF | TGTGCCAGCAGTGACGACAACTATAACTATGGCTACACCTTC | TRBV25-1 | NA | NA | TRBJ1-2
CASSWVLRGTDTQYF | TGTGCCAGCAGTTGGGTCCTCCGGGGTACAGATACGCAGTATTTT | TRBV12-3/TRBV12-4 | NA | few | TRBJ2-3
CASSTLAGGNNEQFF | TGTGCCAGCAGCACCCTAGCGGGGGGGAATAATGAGCAGTTCTTC | TRBV6-5 | TRBD2 | once | TRBJ2-1
CASSSGRVAGVETQYF | TGTGCCAGCAGTTCAGGGAGGGTAGCGGGGGTCGAGACCCAGTACTTC | TRBV6-2/TRBV6-3 | TRBD2 | once | TRBJ2-5